The 21 T cell receptor beta chains listed next were all sequenced from one sample in a study of blood T cell repertoires in COVID-19. Here immunoSEQ multiplex PCR was the method, and the copy in TCRdb shows in-frame clones only, minus some. The sample records 150,000 to 200,000 clones, around nine tenths being singletons. Sample: peripheral blood. These receptors came from a man aged 60-69 years with COVID-19, enrolled during active disease.

The table lists this clone with a few counts. The rearrangement links TRBV5-6 to TRBJ1-2; no firm D call. The ends were cut back, 3 bases at V and 8 bases at J, with 11 bases in the middle. Germline CDR1 SGHDT, CDR2 YYEEEE. The CDR3 loop spans 12 amino acids. CDR3 DNA: TGTGCCAGCAGCTCGACCCCCGGGGGCTACACCTTC. Its protein product is CASSSTPGGYTF.

The chain employs TRBV2 and TRBJ2-5; D uncertain. Trimming stripped 4 bases from V and 4 bases from J, with 10 bases between. CDR3 length equals 13 residues. Germline V gives CDR1 SNHLY, CDR2 FYNNEI. The CDR3 loop is CASSVLRLETQYF. CDR3 bases: TGTGCCAGCAGTGTCTTGCGATTAGAGACCCAGTACTTC.

This chain links TRBV6-2 or TRBV6-3 with TRBJ1-1, with unresolved D. CDR1 MNHEY and CDR2 SVGEGT come from the germline V gene. V dropped 5 bases and J dropped 1 base, with 11 bases sitting between them. The CDR3 length is 14 residues. The CDR3 nucleotides are TGTGCCAGCAGTAGCGGAGGAGGGAACACTGAAGCTTTCTTT. As protein: CASSSGGGNTEAFF.

This rearrangement joins TRBV7-2 to TRBJ1-2, with D unresolved. The V end lost 2 bases, the J end lost 2 bases, and 15 bases lay between the germline ends. The CDR3 extends over 16 amino acids. Germline-derived CDR1 and CDR2 are SGHTA and FQGNSA. The chain's CDR3 is CASSLLKGVRNYGYTF. CDR3 coding DNA: TGTGCCAGCAGCTTACTAAAGGGAGTTCGAAACTATGGCTACACCTTC.

This chain connects TRBV11-2 to TRBJ1-1; D unclear. In germline, CDR1 is SGHAT, CDR2 FQNNGV. This CDR3 spans 15 amino acids. V lost 2 bases to trimming and J lost 5 bases, with 15 bases between them. The chain's CDR3 is CASSLYTGAGTEAFF. The CDR3 DNA sequence: TGTGCCAGCAGCTTATATACGGGCGCGGGGACTGAAGCTTTCTTT.

Concerning this clone itself: One end of the junction does not line up with germline, which may come from a read error. The chain has TRBV7-7 and TRBJ2-3, with 9 nucleotides matching TRBD1. CDR3 length: 13 residues. Germline lookup yields CDR1 SSHAT and CDR2 FNYEAQ (reference sequence). CDR3 in amino acids: CASSRDREDTQYF. In nucleotides, the CDR3 is TGTGCTAGCAGCCGGGACAGGGAAGATACGCAGTATTTT.

The V and J genes are TRBV6-5 and TRBJ1-1; no firm D call. This CDR3 region has 15 residues. V was shortened by 4 bases and J by 4 bases, with 16 bases between the two germline ends. Germline V gene data show CDR1 as MNHEY and CDR2 as SVGAGI. CDR3 bases: TGTGCCAGCAGTTTCACACAGTCGGGAAGCACTGAAGCTTTCTTT. Protein sequence: CASSFTQSGSTEAFF.

This clone was observed a few times. The chain couples TRBV6-5 to TRBJ1-1, with D unclear. This CDR3 has 11 amino acids. The V and J ends lost 5 bases and 6 bases respectively, with 7 bases between them. The germline gives CDR1 MNHEY, CDR2 SVGAGI. CDR3 residues: CASSSEAEAFF. CDR3 DNA sequence: TGTGCCAGCAGTAGTGAGGCTGAAGCTTTCTTT.

The chain couples TRBV7-3 to TRBJ2-3; D is unresolved. V lost 3 bases to trimming and J lost 2 bases, with 3 bases between them. Germline assignment: CDR1 SGHTA and CDR2 FQGTGA. The CDR3 sequence is 12 residues long. CDR3 coding DNA: TGTGCCAGCAGCTTTCTCACAGATACGCAGTATTTT. This gives the protein CASSFLTDTQYF.

This clone appeared once. V is TRBV4-2 and J is TRBJ1-4, with TRBD1 matching 10 bases. Per the germline V gene, CDR1 is LGHNA and CDR2 is YNFKEQ. V gave up 0 bases and J gave up 7 bases; unmatched junction bases: 5. The CDR3 runs 16 residues. The CDR3 nucleotides read TGTGCCAGCAGCCAAGATTGGACAGGGGGGTTTGAAAAACTGTTTTTT. Amino acid sequence: CASSQDWTGGFEKLFF.

This sequence joins TRBV5-1 and TRBJ2-7; 8 positions agree with TRBD1. CDR1 and CDR2 from the germline V gene are SGHRS and YFSETQ. J lost 6 bases, V lost 2 bases, and 1 base had no gene match. The length of the CDR3 is 12 residues. The CDR3 bases are TGCGCCAGCAGCTTAGGGACAGGCGAGCAGTACTTC. Amino acids: CASSLGTGEQYF. Using reference TRBV5-1 and TRBJ2-7 for the parts outside the CDR3, the full variable domain is KAGVTQTPRYLIKTRGQQVTLSCSPISGHRSVSWYQQTPGQGLQFLFEYFSETQRNKGNFPGRFSGRQFSNSRSEMNVSTLELGDSALYLCASSLGTGEQYFGPGTRLTVT.

The rearrangement uses TRBV18 and TRBJ2-2; D not certain. V was trimmed by 3 bases and J by 3 bases, leaving 8 bases between them. The length of the CDR3 is 14 residues. CDR1 and CDR2 from the germline V gene are KGHSH and LQKENI. CDR3 nucleotide sequence: TGTGCCAGCTCACCGAGATTGGACACCGGGGAGCTGTTTTTT. Amino acids: CASSPRLDTGELFF.

This clone has a single count. This sequence joins TRBV27 and TRBJ2-1, with a possible D match to TRBD2 (5 bases). Trimming took 6 bases from V and 0 from J, leaving 12 bases between them. CDR1 and CDR2 from the germline V gene are MNHEY and SMNVEV (reference sequence). The CDR3 is 15 residues long. The CDR3 DNA reads as TGTGCCAGCAGGCGGTTAGGGAGCTCCTACAATGAGCAGTTCTTC. Its protein product is CASRRLGSSYNEQFF.

The rearrangement joins TRBV9 to TRBJ1-1; 10 bases line up with TRBD1. V lost 3 bases, J lost 8 bases, and 7 bases stayed unmatched. Germline V lookup: CDR1 SGDLS, CDR2 YYNGEE. This CDR3 has 14 amino acids. CDR3 DNA: TGTGCCAGCAGCGCGGGACAGGGGAATAGGGAAGCTTTCTTT. It encodes CASSAGQGNREAFF. Full variable domain (outside the CDR3, taken from reference TRBV9 and TRBJ1-1): DSGVTQTPKHLITATGQRVTLRCSPRSGDLSVYWYQQSLDQGLQFLIQYYNGEERAKGNILERFSAQQFPDLHSELNLSSLELGDSALYFCASSAGQGNREAFFGQGTRLTVV.

The chain carries TRBV15 and TRBJ1-5; 8 bases match TRBD1. Trimming removed 5 bases from V and 5 bases from J; junction bases left unmatched: 8. Looked up from germline, CDR1 is LNHNV and CDR2 is YYDKDF (reference sequence). This CDR3 spans 15 amino acids. CDR3 in amino acids: CATSQGAGGDQPQHF. Written as DNA, the CDR3 is TGTGCCACCAGCCAGGGGGCAGGGGGGGATCAGCCCCAGCATTTT.

The chain couples TRBV28 to TRBJ1-6, with no clear D. The V gene's germline CDR1 is MDHEN and CDR2 SYDVKM. CDR3 length: 16 amino acids. Between the trimmed V and J ends, which lost 5 bases and 8 bases, there was a span of 19 bases. CDR3 DNA sequence: TGTGCCAGCAGTGGTCGGGAAGGGAGGATTCATTCACCCCTCCACTTT. Protein: CASSGREGRIHSPLHF.

This chain connects TRBV14 to TRBJ1-1; no clear D gene. Germline CDR1 reads SGHDN; CDR2 reads FVKESK. The CDR3 is 16 amino acids. V shed 7 bases and J shed 4 bases, with 22 bases lying between them. The CDR3 region is CASTPGGRPKGTEAFF. The CDR3 bases are TGTGCCAGCACCCCCGGTGGGAGGCCGAAGGGCACTGAAGCTTTCTTT.

The V gene is TRBV11-3, the J gene TRBJ2-3, with 14 bases fitting TRBD2. With V trimmed by 3 bases and J by 1 base, 9 bases remained unmatched. This CDR3 is 19 amino acids long. CDR1 and CDR2 (germline): SGHNT, YENEEA. Here the CDR3 reads CASSFGLAGGRRRTDTQYF. In DNA form, the CDR3 reads TGTGCCAGCAGCTTTGGACTAGCGGGGGGAAGGCGCCGCACAGATACGCAGTATTTT.

The rearrangement joins TRBV6-5 to TRBJ1-1; a weak D match, TRBD1 (5 bases). The germline V gene encodes CDR1 MNHEY and CDR2 SVGAGI. The V end was cut by 6 bases, the J end by 0 bases, with 11 bases between. CDR3 length: 14 amino acids. The CDR3 loop reads CASRRDSLNTEAFF. The DNA for the CDR3 is TGTGCCAGCAGGCGGGACTCCTTGAACACTGAAGCTTTCTTT.

This chain uses TRBV7-8 with TRBJ1-6; D unresolved. Germline values: CDR1 SGHVS, CDR2 FQNEAQ. V lost 7 bases and J 10 bases, leaving 14 bases between the germline ends. The CDR3 contains 13 residues. The CDR3: CASTAGSPSPLHF. Written as DNA, the CDR3 is TGTGCCAGCACCGCCGGTAGTCCCTCACCCCTCCACTTT.

The chain carries TRBV19 and TRBJ1-2, with D hard to call. The CDR3 consists of 13 residues. CDR1 is LNHDA and CDR2 is SQIVND in the germline V gene (reference sequence). The ends were cut back, 4 bases at V and 4 bases at J, with 10 bases in the middle. CDR3: CASSTIRSYGYTF. The CDR3, as DNA: TGTGCCAGTAGTACCATACGGTCCTATGGCTACACCTTC.